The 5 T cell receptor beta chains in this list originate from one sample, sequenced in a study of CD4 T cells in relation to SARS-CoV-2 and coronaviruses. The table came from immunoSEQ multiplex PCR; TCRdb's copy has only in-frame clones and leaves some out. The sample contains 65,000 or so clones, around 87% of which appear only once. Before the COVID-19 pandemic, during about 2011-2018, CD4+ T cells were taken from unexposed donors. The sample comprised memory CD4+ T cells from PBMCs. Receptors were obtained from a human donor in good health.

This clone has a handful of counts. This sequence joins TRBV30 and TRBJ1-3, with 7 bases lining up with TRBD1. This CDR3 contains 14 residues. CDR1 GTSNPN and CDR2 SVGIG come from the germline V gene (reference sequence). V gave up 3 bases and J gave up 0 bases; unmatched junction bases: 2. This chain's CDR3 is CAWRGDSSGNTIYF. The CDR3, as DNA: TGTGCCTGGAGGGGGGACAGCTCTGGAAACACCATATATTTT.

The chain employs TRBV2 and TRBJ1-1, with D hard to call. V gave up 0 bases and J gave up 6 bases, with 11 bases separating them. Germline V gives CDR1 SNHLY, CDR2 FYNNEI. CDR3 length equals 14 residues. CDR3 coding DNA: TGTGCCAGCAGTGAAGCGAGGTGGACCCCTGAAGCTTTCTTT. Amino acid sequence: CASSEARWTPEAFF.

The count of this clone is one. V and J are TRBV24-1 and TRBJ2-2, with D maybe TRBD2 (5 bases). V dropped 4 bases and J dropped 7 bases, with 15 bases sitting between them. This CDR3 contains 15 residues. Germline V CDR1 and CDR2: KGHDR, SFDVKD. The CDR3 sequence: CATSDPTSEGGELFF. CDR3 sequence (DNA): TGTGCCACCAGTGACCCAACCAGTGAGGGCGGGGAGCTGTTTTTT.

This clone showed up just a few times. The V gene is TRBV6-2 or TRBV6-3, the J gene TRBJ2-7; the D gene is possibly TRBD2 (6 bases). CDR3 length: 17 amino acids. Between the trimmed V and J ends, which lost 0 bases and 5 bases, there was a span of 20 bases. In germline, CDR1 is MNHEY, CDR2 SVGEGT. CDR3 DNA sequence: TGTGCCAGCAGTTACTCGAGTGGACTACTTGTCGTAGACGAGCAGTACTTC. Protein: CASSYSSGLLVVDEQYF.

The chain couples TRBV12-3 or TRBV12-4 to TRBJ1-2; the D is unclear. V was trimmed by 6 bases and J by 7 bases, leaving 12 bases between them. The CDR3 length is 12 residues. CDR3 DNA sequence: TGTGCCAGCAGCCCAGGTTGGTCTGGCTACACCTTC. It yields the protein CASSPGWSGYTF.